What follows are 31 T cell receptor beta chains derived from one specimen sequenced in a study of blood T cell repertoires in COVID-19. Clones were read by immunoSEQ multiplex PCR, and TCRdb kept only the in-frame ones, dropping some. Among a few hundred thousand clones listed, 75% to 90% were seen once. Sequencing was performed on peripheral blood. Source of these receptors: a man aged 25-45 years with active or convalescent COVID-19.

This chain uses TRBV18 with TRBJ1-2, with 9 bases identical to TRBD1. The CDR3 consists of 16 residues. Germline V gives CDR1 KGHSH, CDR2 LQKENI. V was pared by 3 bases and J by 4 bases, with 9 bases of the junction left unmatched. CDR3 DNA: TGTGCCAGCTCACCCGATACCGGACAGGGGATCTATGGCTACACCTTC. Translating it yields CASSPDTGQGIYGYTF.

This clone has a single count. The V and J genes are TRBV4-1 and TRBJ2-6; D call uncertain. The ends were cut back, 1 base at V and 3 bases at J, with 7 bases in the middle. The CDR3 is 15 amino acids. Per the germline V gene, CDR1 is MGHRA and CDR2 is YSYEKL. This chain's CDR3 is CASSQAGLGANVLTF. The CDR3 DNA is TGCGCCAGCAGCCAAGCGGGTCTTGGGGCCAACGTCCTGACTTTC.

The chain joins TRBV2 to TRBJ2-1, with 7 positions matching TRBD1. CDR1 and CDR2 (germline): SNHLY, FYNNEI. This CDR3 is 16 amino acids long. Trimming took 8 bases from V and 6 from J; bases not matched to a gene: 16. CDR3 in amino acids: CASQDAPEGASNEQFF. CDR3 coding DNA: TGTGCCAGCCAGGACGCCCCAGAGGGGGCGAGCAATGAGCAGTTCTTC.

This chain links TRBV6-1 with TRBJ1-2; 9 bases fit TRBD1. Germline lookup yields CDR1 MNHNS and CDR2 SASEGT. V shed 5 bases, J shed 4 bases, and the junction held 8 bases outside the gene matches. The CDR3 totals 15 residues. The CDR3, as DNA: TGTGCCAGCAGTACTCCCGGGACAGGGAGCTATGGCTACACCTTC. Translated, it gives CASSTPGTGSYGYTF.

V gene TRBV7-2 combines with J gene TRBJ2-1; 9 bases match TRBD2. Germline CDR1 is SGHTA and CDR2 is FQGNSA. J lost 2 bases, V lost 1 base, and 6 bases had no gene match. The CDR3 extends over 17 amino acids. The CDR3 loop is CASSLVASGDTYNEQFF. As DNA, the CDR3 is TGTGCCAGCAGCTTAGTTGCTAGCGGGGACACCTACAATGAGCAGTTCTTC.

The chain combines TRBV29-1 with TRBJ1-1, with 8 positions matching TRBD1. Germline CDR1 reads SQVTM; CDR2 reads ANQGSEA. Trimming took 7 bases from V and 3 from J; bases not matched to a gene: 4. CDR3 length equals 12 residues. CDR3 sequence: CSGNRGDTEAFF. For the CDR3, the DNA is TGCAGCGGTAACAGGGGGGACACTGAAGCTTTCTTT.

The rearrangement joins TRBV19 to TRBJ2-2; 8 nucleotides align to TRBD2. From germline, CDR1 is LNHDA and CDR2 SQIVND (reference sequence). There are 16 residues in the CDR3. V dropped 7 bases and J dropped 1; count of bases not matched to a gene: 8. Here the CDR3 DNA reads TGTGCCAGTATCGAAGGGGGGACTAGGAACACCGGGGAGCTGTTTTTT. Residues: CASIEGGTRNTGELFF.

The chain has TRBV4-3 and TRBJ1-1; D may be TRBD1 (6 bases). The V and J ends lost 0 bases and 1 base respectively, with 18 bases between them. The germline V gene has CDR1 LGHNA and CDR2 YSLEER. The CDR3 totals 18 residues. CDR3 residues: CASSQDHSAGATNTEAFF. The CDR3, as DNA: TGCGCCAGCAGCCAAGATCATTCGGCAGGGGCTACGAACACTGAAGCTTTCTTT.

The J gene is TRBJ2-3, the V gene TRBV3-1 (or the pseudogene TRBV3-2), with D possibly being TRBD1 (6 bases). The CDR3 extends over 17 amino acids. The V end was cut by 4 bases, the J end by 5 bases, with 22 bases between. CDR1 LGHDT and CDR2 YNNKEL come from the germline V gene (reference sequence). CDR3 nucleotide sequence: TGTGCCAGCAGCCTACAGCTGTGGGGGACAATAGAAGATACGCAGTATTTT. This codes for CASSLQLWGTIEDTQYF.

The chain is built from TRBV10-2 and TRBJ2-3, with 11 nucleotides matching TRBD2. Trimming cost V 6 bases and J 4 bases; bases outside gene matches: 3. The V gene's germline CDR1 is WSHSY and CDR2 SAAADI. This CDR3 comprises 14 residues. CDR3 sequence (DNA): TGCGCCAGCAGGCTAGCGGGGGGATCAGATACGCAGTATTTT. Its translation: CASRLAGGSDTQYF.

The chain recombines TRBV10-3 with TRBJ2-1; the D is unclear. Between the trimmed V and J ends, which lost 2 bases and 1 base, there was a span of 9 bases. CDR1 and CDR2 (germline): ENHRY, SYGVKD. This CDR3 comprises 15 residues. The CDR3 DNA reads TGTGCCATCAGTGAGGAACTGGTATCCTACAATGAGCAGTTCTTC. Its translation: CAISEELVSYNEQFF.

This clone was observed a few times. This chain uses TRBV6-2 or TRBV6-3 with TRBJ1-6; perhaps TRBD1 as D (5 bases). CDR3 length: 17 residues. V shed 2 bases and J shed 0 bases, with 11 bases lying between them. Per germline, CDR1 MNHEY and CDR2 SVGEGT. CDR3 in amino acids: CASSYLDRNSYNSPLHF. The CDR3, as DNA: TGTGCCAGCAGTTACCTCGACAGAAACTCCTATAATTCACCCCTCCACTTT.

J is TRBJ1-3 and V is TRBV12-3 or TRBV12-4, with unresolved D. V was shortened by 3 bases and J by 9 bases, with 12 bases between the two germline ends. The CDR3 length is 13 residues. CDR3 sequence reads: CASSFGEGITIYF. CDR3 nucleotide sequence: TGTGCCAGCAGTTTCGGGGAGGGCATCACCATATATTTT.

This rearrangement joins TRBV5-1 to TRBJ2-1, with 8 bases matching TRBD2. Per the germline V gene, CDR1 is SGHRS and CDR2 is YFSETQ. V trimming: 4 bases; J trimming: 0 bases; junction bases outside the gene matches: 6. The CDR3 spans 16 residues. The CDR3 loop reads CASSSYGTSSYNEQFF. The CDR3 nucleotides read TGCGCCAGCAGCAGTTACGGGACTAGCTCCTACAATGAGCAGTTCTTC.

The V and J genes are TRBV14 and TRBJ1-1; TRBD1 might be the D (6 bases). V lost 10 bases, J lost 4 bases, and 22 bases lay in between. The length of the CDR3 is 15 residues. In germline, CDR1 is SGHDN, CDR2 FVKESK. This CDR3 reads CATADLGQPFTEAFF. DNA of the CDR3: TGTGCCACCGCGGACTTAGGACAGCCGTTCACTGAAGCTTTCTTT.

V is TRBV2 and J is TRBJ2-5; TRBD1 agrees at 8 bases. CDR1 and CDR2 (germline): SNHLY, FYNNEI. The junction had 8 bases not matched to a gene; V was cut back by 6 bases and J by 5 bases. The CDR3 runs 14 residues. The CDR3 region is CASRADRAQETQYF. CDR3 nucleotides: TGTGCCAGCAGGGCGGACAGGGCACAGGAGACCCAGTACTTC.

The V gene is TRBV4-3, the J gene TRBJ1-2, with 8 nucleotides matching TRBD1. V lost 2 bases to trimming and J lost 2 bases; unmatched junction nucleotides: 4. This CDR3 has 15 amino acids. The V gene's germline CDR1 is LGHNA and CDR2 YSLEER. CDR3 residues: CASSQTTGANYGYTF. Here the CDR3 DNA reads TGCGCCAGCAGCCAAACGACAGGGGCCAACTATGGCTACACCTTC.

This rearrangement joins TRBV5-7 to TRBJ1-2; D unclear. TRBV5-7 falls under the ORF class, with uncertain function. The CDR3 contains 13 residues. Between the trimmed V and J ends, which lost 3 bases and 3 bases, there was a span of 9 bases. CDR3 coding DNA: TGTGCCAGCAGCTCAACTGTGCACTATGGCTACACCTTC. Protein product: CASSSTVHYGYTF.

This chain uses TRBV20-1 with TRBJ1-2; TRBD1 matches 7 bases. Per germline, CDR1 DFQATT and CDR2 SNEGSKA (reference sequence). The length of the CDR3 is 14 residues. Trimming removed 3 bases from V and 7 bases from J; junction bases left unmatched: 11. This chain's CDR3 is CSASFTGDVGGYTF. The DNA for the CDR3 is TGCAGTGCTAGTTTCACAGGGGATGTGGGTGGCTACACCTTC.

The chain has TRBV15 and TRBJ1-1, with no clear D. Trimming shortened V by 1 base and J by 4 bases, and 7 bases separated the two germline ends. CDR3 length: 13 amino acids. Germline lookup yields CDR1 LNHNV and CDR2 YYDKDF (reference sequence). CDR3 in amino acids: CATSRALPTEAFF. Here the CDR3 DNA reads TGTGCCACCAGCAGAGCCCTACCCACTGAAGCTTTCTTT.

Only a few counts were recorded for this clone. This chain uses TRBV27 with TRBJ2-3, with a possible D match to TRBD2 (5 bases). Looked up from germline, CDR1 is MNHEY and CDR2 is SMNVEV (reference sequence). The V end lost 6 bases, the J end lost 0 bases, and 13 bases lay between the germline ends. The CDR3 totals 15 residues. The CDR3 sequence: CASRDLDASTDTQYF. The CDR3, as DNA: TGTGCCAGCAGGGACTTAGATGCTAGCACAGATACGCAGTATTTT.

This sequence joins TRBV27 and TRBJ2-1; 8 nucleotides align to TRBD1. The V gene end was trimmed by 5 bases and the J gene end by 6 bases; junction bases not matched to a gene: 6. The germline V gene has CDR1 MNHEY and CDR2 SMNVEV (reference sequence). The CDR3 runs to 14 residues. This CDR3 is CASSSDRGINEQFF. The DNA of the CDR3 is TGTGCCAGCAGTAGCGACAGGGGTATCAATGAGCAGTTCTTC.

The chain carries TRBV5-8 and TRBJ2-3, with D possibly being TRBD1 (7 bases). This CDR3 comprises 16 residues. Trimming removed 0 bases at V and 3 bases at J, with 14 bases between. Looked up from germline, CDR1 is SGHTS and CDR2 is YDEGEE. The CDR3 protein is CASSLVPGGTTDTQYF. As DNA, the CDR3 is TGTGCCAGCAGCTTGGTCCCAGGGGGGACGACAGATACGCAGTATTTT.

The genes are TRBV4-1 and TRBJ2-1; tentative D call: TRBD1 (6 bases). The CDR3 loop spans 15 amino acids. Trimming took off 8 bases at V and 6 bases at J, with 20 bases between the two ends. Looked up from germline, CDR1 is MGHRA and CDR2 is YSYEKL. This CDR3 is CASGPQGGIGNEQFF. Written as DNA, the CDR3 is TGCGCCAGCGGACCACAGGGTGGTATCGGCAATGAGCAGTTCTTC.

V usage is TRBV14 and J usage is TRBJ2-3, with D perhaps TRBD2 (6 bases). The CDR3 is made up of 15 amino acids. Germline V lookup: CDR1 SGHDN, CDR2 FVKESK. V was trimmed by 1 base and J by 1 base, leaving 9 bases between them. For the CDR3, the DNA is TGTGCCAGCAGCCAAGCGGGGGTGGGCACAGATACGCAGTATTTT. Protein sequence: CASSQAGVGTDTQYF.

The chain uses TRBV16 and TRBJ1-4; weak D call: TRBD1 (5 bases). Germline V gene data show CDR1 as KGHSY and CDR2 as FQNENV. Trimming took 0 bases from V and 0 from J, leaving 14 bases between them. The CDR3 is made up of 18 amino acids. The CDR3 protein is CASSQSSAGHSTNEKLFF. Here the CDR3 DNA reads TGTGCCAGCAGCCAATCCTCGGCAGGGCACTCAACTAATGAAAAACTGTTTTTT. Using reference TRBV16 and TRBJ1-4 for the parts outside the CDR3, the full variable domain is GEEVAQTPKHLVRGEGQKAKLYCAPIKGHSYVFWYQQVLKNEFKFLISFQNENVFDETGMPKERFSAKCLPNSPCSLEIQATKLEDSAVYFCASSQSSAGHSTNEKLFFGSGTQLSVL.

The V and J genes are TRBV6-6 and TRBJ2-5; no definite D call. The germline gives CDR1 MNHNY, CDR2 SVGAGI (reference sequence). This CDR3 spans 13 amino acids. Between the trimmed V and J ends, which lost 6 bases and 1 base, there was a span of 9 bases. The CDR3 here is CASRSTSQETQYF. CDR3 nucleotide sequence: TGTGCCAGCAGATCGACATCCCAAGAGACCCAGTACTTC.

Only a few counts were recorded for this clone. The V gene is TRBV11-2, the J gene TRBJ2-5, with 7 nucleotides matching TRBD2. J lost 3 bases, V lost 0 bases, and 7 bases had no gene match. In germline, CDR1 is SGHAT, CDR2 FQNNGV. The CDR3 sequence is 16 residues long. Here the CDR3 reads CASSLDFGGGEETQYF. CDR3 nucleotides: TGTGCCAGCAGCTTAGATTTTGGGGGGGGAGAAGAGACCCAGTACTTC.

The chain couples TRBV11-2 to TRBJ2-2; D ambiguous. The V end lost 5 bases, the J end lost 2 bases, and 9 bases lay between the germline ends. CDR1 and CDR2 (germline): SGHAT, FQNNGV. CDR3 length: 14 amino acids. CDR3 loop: CASSTGENTGELFF. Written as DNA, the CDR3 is TGTGCCAGCAGCACCGGAGAAAACACCGGGGAGCTGTTTTTT.

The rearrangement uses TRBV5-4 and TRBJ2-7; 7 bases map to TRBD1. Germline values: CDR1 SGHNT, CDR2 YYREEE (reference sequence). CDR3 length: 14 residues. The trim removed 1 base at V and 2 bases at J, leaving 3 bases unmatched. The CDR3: CASSLPGQPYEQYF. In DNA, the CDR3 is TGTGCCAGCAGCTTGCCGGGACAGCCCTACGAGCAGTACTTC.

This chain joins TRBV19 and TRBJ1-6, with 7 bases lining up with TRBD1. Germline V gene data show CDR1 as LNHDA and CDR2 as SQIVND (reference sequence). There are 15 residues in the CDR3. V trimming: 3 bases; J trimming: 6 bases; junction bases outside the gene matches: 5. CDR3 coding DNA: TGTGCCAGTAGTATTACAGGGGAGTTTAATTCACCCCTCCACTTT. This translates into CASSITGEFNSPLHF.